This T cell receptor beta chain comes out of a study of cytotoxic CD8 clonotypes in ibrutinib-treated CLL. Whole-study results and caveats: A rise in clonality was seen at ibrutinib response, and a fall back toward baseline was seen at progression.

This clone came up a few times. Its target is unknown. The CDR3 spans 16 residues. CDR1 and CDR2 from the germline V gene are GTSNPN and SVGIG (reference sequence). V shed 8 bases, J shed 9 bases, and the junction held 24 bases outside the gene matches. Depth targeted 1 in 200,000 to 1 in 1 million T cells, averaging about 9.2x coverage per clonotype. Method: immunoSEQ multiplex PCR; TCRdb's copy keeps in-frame clones and lacks some. The sample contains around 200,000 clones, 79% of which appear only once. The sample here was PBMCs, taken after 12 months of ibrutinib treatment. The chain has TRBV30 and TRBJ2-7, with TRBD1 identical over 8 bases. This TCR came from a human donor with chronic lymphocytic leukemia. The CDR3 bases are TGTGCCGATGGACAGGGTAGGAGTATTTGGCAGTTAAGGCAGTACTTC. This gives the protein CADGQGRSIWQLRQYF. The full variable domain, with the rest looked up from reference TRBV30 and TRBJ2-7, is SQTIHQWPATLVQPVGSPLSLECTVEGTSNPNLYWYRQAAGRGLQLLFYSVGIGQISSEVPQNLSASRPQDRQFILSSKKLLLSDSGFYLCADGQGRSIWQLRQYFGPGTRLTVT.